These T cell receptor beta chains were read from a single sample in a study of blood T cells in healthy people across ages. Using its own MiXCR run on the 5' RACE reads, TCRdb lists one record per CDR3 protein. This sample has roughly 860,000 distinct CDR3 sequences, with 62% found just once. Sequenced input: blood. These receptors all stem from a man in his thirties or forties in good health. Both conserved end residues are part of each CDR3. A D gene is named only where the DNA matches it firmly. Rows give clone size only sometimes, using once, few, many, or a class for an expanded clone.

J gene	clone size	D gene	V gene	CDR3 protein	CDR3 DNA
TRBJ2-7	few	NA	TRBV12-3/TRBV12-4	CASSITGGGVYEQYF	TGTGCCAGCAGCATTACCGGAGGGGGTGTGTACGAGCAGTACTTC
TRBJ1-3	NA	NA	TRBV20-1	CSALRGGVVLSGNTIYF	TGCAGTGCTCTTCGGGGGGGGGTAGTGCTCTCTGGAAACACCATATATTTT
TRBJ2-7	few	NA	TRBV7-6	CASSLEPTYEQYF	TGTGCCAGCAGCTTAGAACCAACCTACGAGCAGTACTTC
TRBJ1-4	NA	NA	TRBV29-1	CSVDTGTRNEKLFF	TGCAGCGTTGACACCGGGACAAGGAATGAAAAACTGTTTTTT
TRBJ2-4	NA	NA	TRBV6-1	CASSDGGQYGNIQYF	TGTGCCAGCAGTGACGGGGGCCAATACGGAAACATTCAGTACTTC
TRBJ1-2	few	NA	TRBV13	CASSPNDRPLTGYTF	TGTGCCAGCAGCCCGAATGACAGGCCCCTGACTGGCTACACCTTC
TRBJ2-1	NA	NA	TRBV29-1	CSVERGAGDEQFF	TGCAGCGTTGAACGGGGGGCGGGGGATGAGCAGTTCTTC
TRBJ2-7	NA	NA	TRBV29-1	CSVEDRDNSYEQYF	TGCAGCGTTGAAGATCGTGACAACTCCTACGAGCAGTACTTC
TRBJ2-1	few	TRBD1	TRBV4-1	CASSQDWRPGQAQNEQFF	TGCGCCAGCAGCCAAGATTGGAGACCGGGACAGGCTCAAAATGAGCAGTTCTTC
TRBJ2-4	NA	NA	TRBV7-2	CASSLLRDNLWEQYF	TGTGCCAGCAGCTTGCTCCGGGACAACCTTTGGGAGCAGTACTTC